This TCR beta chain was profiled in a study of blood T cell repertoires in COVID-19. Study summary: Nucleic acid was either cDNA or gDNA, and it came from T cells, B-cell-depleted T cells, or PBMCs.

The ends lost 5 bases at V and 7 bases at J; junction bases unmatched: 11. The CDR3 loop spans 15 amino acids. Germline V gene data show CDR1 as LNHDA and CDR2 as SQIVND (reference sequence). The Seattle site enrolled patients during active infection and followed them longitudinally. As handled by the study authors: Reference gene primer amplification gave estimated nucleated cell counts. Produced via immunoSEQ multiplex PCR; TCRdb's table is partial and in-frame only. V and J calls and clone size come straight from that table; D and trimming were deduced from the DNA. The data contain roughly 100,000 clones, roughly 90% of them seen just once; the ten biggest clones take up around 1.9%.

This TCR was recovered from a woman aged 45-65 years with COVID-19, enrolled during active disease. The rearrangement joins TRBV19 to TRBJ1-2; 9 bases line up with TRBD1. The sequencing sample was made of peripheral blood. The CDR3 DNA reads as TGTGCCAGTAGTTTCGAGAGGACAGGGGCTCGTGGCTACACCTTC. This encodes CASSFERTGARGYTF.